This entry features one T cell receptor beta chain sequence. Participants' own reports of clinical history determined their cohort assignment. The sample is drawn from a study of blood T cell repertoires in COVID-19. TCRdb keeps only in-frame clones here, not all; method: immunoSEQ multiplex PCR. This table has about 400,000 clones, roughly 89% appearing once. The CDR3 is 15 residues long. The germline V gene has CDR1 MGHRA and CDR2 YSYEKL. V was trimmed by 0 bases and J by 4 bases, leaving 12 bases between them. Sequencing was done on a sample of PBMCs or T cells enriched from blood (not recorded which). This sequence joins TRBV4-1 and TRBJ1-1, with D possibly being TRBD1 (6 bases). This receptor was taken from a woman aged 50 to 60 who had recovered from COVID-19. This CDR3 is CASSQDDRLSTEAFF. The CDR3 DNA sequence: TGCGCCAGCAGCCAAGATGACAGGTTAAGCACTGAAGCTTTCTTT.